The present T cell receptor (beta chain) was sequenced within a study of beta chain features in type 1 diabetes. Study observations and caveats: Among patients with Type 1 diabetes, TCRB CDR3s were moderately but significantly shorter in every one of the four CD4+ subsets. Type 1 diabetes patients showed fewer insertions and more deletions at VDJ junctions.

With 1 base removed from V and 7 bases from J, the gap between germline ends came to 15 bases. Germline V gene lookup returns CDR1 SGHRS and CDR2 YFSETQ. The CDR3 consists of 14 residues. There was one heparinised blood draw per donor, averaging about 120 mL. A sort by CD45RO/CCR7/CD25/CD127/CD95/CD27 yielded CD4+ naive, central memory, regulatory and stem cell-like memory cells. Over 95% purity was reached by all sorted populations. Expressed TCRB transcripts were sequenced because the entire RNA isolate underwent reverse transcription. TCRdb's table, derived via immunoSEQ multiplex PCR, lists solely in-frame clones and lacks some. Seen here are over 650,000 clones, about 14% observed once, and the top ten hold approximately 0.042%. About this clone: Its antigen remains unknown.

The chain uses TRBV5-1 and TRBJ2-7, with D maybe TRBD1 (5 bases). The TCR originated in a man aged 18 to 29 with type 1 diabetes. The sequencing input was naive CD4+ T cells from blood. The CDR3 DNA is TGCGCCAGCAGCTTGAGAGACAGTCTGTTGGAGCAGTACTTC. Encoded protein: CASSLRDSLLEQYF.